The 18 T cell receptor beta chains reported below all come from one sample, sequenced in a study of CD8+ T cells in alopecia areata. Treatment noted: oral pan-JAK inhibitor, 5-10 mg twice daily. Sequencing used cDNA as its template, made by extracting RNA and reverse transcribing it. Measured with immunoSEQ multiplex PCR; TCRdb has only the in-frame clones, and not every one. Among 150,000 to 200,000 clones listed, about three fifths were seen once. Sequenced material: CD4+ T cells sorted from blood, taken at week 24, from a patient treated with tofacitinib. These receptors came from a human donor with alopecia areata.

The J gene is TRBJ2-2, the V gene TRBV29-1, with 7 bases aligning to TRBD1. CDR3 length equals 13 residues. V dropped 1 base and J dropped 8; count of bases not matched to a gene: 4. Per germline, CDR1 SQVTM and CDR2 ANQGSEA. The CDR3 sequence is CSVEVGGWGELFF. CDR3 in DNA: TGCAGCGTTGAAGTAGGGGGCTGGGGGGAGCTGTTTTTT.

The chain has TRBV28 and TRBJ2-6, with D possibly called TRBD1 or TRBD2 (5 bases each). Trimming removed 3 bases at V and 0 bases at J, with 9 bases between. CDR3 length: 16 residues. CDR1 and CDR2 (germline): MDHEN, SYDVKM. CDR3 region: CASSLGPLSGANVLTF. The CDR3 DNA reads TGTGCCAGCAGTTTGGGACCCCTCTCTGGGGCCAACGTCCTGACTTTC.

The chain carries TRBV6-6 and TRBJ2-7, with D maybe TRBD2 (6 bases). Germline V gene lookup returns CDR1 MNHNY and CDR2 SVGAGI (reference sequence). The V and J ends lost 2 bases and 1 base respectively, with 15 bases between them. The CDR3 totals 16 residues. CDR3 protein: CASSYRAGQASYEQYF. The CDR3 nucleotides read TGTGCCAGCAGTTACCGCGCGGGGCAGGCTTCCTACGAGCAGTACTTC.

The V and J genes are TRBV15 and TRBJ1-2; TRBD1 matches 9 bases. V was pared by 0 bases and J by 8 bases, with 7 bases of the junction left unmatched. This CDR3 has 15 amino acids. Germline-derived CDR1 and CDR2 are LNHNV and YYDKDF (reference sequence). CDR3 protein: CATSRDLTDRGGYTF. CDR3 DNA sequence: TGTGCCACCAGCAGAGATCTAACGGACAGGGGCGGCTACACCTTC.

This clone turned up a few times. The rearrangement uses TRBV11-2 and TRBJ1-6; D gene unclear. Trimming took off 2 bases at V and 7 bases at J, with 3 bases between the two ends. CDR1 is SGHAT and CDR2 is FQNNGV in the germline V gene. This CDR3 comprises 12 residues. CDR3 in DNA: TGTGCCAGCAGCTTAAGGAATTCACCCCTCCACTTT. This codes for CASSLRNSPLHF.

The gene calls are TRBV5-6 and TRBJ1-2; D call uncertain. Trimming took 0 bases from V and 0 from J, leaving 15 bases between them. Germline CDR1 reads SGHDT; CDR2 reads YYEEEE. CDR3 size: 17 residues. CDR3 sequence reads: CASSLEGSLLANYGYTF. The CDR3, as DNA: TGTGCCAGCAGCTTGGAGGGATCGCTACTAGCTAACTATGGCTACACCTTC.

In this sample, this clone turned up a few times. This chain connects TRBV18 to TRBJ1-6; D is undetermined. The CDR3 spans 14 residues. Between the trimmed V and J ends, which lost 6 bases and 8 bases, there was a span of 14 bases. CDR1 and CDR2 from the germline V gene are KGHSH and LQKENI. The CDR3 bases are TGTGCCAGCTCCCCCTCCTTGCGCGATTCACCCCTCCACTTT. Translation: CASSPSLRDSPLHF.

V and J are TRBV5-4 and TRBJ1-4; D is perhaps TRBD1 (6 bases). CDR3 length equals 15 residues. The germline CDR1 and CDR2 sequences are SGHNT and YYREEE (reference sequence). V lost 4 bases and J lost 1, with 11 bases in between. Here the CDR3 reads CASSSRQETNEKLFF. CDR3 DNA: TGTGCCAGCAGCAGCAGACAGGAAACTAATGAAAAACTGTTTTTT.

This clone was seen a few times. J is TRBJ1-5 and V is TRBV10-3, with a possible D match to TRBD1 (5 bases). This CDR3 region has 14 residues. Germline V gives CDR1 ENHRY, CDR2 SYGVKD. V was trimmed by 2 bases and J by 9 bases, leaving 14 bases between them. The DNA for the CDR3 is TGTGCCATCAGTGAGCGACAGTCAATCGGGCCCCAGCATTTT. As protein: CAISERQSIGPQHF.

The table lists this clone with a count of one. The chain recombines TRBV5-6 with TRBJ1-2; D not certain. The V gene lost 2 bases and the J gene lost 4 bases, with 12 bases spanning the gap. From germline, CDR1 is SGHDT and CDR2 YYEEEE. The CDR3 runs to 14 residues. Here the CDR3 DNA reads TGTGCCAGCAGCTTTGGCCGTGAGCTCTATGGCTACACCTTC. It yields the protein CASSFGRELYGYTF.

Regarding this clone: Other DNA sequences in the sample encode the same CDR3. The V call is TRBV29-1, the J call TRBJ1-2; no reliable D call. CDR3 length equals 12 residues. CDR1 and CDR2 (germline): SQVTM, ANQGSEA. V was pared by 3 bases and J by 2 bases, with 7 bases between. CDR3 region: CSVERGNYGYTF. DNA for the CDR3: TGCAGCGTTGAGCGGGGAAACTATGGCTACACCTTC.

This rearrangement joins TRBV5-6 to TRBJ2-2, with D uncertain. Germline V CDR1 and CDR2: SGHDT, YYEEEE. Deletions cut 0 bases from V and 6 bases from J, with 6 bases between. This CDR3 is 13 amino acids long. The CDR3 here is CASSLDSAGELFF. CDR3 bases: TGTGCCAGCAGCTTGGATTCAGCCGGGGAGCTGTTTTTT.

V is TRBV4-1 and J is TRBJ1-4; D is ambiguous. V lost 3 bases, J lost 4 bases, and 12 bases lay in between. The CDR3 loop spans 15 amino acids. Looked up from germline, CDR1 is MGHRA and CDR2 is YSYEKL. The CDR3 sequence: CASSQGGQFNEKLFF. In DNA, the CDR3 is TGCGCCAGCAGCCAGGGTGGTCAGTTTAATGAAAAACTGTTTTTT.

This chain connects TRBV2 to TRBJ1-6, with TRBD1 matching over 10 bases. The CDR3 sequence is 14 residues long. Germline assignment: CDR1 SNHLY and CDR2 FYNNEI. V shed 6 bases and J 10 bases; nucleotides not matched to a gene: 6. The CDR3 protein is CASRTGTGESPLHF. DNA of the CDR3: TGTGCCAGCAGGACCGGGACAGGGGAATCACCCCTCCACTTT.

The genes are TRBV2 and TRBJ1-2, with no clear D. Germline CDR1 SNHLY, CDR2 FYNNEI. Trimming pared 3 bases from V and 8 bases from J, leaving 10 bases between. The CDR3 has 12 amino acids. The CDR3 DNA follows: TGTGCCAGCAGTGATGTGGTCGTGGGCTACACCTTC. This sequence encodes CASSDVVVGYTF.

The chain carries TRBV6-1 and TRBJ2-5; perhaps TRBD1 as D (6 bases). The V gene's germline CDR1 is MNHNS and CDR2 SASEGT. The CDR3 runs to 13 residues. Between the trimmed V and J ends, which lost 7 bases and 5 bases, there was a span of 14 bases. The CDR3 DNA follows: TGTGCCAGCACCCGACAGGAGCGGGAGACCCAGTACTTC. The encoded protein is CASTRQERETQYF.

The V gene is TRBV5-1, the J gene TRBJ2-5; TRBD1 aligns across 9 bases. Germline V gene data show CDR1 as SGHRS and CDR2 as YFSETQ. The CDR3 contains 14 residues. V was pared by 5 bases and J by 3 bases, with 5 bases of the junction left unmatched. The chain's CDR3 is CASRRDRDKETQYF. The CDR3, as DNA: TGCGCCAGCAGGAGGGACAGGGACAAAGAGACCCAGTACTTC.

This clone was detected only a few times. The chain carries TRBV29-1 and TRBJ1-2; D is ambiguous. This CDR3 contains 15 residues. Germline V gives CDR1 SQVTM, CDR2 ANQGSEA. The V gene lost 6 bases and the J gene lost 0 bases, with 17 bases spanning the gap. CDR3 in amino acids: CSVARAQAANYGYTF. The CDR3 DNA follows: TGCAGCGTAGCAAGAGCGCAGGCAGCTAACTATGGCTACACCTTC.